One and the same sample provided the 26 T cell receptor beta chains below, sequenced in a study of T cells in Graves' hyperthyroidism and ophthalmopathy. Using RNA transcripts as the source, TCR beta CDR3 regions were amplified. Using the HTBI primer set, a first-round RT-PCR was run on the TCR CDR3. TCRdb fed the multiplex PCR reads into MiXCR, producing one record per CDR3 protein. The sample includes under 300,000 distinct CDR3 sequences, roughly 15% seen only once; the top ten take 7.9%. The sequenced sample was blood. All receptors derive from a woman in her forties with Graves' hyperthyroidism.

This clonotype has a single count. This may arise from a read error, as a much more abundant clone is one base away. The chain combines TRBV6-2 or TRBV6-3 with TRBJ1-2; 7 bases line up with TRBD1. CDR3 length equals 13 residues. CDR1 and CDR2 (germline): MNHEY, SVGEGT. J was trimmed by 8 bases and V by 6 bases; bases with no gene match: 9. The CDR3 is CASRPWQGQGYTF. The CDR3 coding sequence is TGTGCCAGCAGACCCTGGCAGGGACAGGGCTACACCTTC.

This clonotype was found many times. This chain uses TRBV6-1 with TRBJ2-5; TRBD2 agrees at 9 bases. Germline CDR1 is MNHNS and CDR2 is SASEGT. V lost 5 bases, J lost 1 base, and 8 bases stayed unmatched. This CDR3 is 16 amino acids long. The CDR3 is CASSSAGGPGQETQYF. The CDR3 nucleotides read TGTGCCAGCAGTTCGGCGGGAGGGCCGGGCCAAGAGACCCAGTACTTC.

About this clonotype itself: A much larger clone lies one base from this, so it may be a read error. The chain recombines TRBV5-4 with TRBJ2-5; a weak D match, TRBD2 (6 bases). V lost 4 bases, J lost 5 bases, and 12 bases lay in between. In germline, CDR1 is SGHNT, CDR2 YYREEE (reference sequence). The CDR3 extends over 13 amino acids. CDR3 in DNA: TGTGCCAGCAGCGCCGGGACTTTGGAGACCCAGTACTTC. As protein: CASSAGTLETQYF.

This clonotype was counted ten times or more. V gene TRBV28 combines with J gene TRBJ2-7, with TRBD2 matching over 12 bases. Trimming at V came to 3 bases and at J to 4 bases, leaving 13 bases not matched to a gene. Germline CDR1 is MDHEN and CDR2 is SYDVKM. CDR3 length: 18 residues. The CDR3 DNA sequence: TGTGCCAGCAGTTTCCCCATGGGACTAGCGGGTCTGCGATACGAGCAGTACTTC. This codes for CASSFPMGLAGLRYEQYF.

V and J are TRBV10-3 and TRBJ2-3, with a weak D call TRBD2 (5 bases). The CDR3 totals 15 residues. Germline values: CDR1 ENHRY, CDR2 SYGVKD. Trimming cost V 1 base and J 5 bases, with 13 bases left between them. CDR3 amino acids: CAISELTMGKDTQYF. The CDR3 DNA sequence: TGTGCCATCAGTGAGTTGACTATGGGGAAAGATACGCAGTATTTT.

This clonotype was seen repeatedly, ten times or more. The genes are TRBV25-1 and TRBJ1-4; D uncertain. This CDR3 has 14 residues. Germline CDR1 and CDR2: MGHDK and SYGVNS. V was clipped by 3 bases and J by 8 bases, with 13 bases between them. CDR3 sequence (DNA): TGTGCCAGCAGTGAGGGCGGGGATTGGGAAAAACTGTTTTTT. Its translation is CASSEGGDWEKLFF.

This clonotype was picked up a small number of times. The CDR3 here is CASGLRGPNNEQFF. For the CDR3, the DNA is TGTGCTAGTGGTTTGAGGGGGCCCAACAATGAGCAGTTCTTC. This sequence joins TRBV12-5 and TRBJ2-1; TRBD1 matches at 7 bases. This CDR3 spans 14 amino acids. Germline CDR1 is LGHNT and CDR2 is FRNRAP. The V and J ends lost 2 bases and 5 bases, in that order; junction bases with no gene match: 3.

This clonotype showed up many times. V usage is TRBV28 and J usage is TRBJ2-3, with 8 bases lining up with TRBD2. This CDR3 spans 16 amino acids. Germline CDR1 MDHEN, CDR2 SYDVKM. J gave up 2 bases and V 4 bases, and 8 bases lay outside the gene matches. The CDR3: CASSSPGGRFTDTQYF. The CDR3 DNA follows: TGTGCCAGCAGTTCCCCCGGCGGGAGGTTCACAGATACGCAGTATTTT.

The CDR3: CASSFVGLAGYTDTQYF. The CDR3 region has the DNA TGTGCCAGCAGTTTTGTTGGCCTAGCGGGCTACACAGATACGCAGTATTTT. This rearrangement joins TRBV28 to TRBJ2-3; 8 bases align to TRBD2. J gave up 2 bases and V 3 bases, and 10 bases lay outside the gene matches. CDR1 and CDR2 (germline): MDHEN, SYDVKM. The CDR3 runs 17 residues.

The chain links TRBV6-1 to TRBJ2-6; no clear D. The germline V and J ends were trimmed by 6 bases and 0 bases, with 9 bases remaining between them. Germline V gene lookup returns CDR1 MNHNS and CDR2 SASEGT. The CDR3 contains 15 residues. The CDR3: CASSPDPSGANVLTF. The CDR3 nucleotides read TGTGCCAGCAGCCCGGATCCCTCTGGGGCCAACGTCCTGACTTTC.

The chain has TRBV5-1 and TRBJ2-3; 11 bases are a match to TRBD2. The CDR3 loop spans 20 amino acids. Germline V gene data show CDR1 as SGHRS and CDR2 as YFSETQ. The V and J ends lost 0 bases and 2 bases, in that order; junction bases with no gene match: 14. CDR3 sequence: CASSLAVVAGGPSSTDTQYF. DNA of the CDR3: TGCGCCAGCAGCTTGGCCGTAGTAGCGGGAGGGCCGAGTTCCACAGATACGCAGTATTTT.

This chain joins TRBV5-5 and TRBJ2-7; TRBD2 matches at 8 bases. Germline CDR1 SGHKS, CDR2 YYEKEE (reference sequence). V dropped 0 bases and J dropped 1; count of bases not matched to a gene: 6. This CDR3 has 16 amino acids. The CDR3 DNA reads TGTGCCAGCAGCTTGGTGGTCTCTAGCGGGTCCTACGAGCAGTACTTC. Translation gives CASSLVVSSGSYEQYF.

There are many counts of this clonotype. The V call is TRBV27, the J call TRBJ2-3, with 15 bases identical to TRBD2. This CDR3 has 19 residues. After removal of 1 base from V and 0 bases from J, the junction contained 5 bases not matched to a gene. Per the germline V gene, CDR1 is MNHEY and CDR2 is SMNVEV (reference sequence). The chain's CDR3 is CASSLLGTSGRSSTDTQYF. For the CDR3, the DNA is TGTGCCAGCAGTTTATTGGGGACTAGCGGGAGGTCAAGCACAGATACGCAGTATTTT.

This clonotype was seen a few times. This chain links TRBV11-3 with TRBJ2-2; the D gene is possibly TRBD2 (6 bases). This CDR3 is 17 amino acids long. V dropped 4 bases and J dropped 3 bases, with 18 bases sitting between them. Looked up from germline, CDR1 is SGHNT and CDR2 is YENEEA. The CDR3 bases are TGTGCCAGCAGCTCCACGGGACTCCCTTTGTACACCGGGGAGCTGTTTTTT. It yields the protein CASSSTGLPLYTGELFF. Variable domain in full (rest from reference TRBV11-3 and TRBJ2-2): EAGVVQSPRYKIIEKKQPVAFWCNPISGHNTLYWYLQNLGQGPELLIRYENEEAVDDSQLPKDRFSAERLKGVDSTLKIQPAELGDSAVYLCASSSTGLPLYTGELFFGEGSRLTVL.

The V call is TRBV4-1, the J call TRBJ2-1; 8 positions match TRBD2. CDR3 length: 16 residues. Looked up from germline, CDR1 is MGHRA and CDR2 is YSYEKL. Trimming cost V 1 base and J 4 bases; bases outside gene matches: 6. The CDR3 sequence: CASSQVGTRRYNEQFF. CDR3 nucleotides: TGCGCCAGCAGCCAAGTTGGGACTAGGAGATACAATGAGCAGTTCTTC.

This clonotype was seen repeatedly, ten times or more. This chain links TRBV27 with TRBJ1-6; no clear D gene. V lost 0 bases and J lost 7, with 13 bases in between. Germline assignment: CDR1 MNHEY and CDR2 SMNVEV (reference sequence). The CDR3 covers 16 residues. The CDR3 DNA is TGTGCCAGCAGTTTATCTCGGGTGGGTGGGAATTCACCCCTCCACTTT. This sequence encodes CASSLSRVGGNSPLHF.

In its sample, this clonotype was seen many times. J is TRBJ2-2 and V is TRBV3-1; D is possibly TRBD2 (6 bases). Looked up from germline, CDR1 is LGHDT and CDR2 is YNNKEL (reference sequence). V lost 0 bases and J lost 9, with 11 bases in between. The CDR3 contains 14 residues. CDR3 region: CASSQEEGRRELFF. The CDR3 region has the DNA TGTGCCAGCAGCCAAGAGGAGGGCCGCCGGGAGCTGTTTTTT. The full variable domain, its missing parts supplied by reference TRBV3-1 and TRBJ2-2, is DTAVSQTPKYLVTQMGNDKSIKCEQNLGHDTMYWYKQDSKKFLKIMFSYNNKELIINETVPNRFSPKSPDKAHLNLHINSLELGDSAVYFCASSQEEGRRELFFGEGSRLTVL.

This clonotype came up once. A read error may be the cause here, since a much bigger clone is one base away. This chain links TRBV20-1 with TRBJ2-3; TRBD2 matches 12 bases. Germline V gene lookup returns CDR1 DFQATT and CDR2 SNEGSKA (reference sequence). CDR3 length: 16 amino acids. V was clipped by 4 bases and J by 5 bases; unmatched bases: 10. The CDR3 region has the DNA TGCAGTGCTACAGATGCGACTAGCGGGAGTCAAGATACGCAGTATTTT. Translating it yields CSATDATSGSQDTQYF.

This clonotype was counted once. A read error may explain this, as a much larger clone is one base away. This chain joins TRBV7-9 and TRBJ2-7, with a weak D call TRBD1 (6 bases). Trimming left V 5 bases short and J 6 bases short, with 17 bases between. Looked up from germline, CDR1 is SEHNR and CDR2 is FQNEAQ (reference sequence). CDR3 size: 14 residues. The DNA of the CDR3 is TGTGCCAGCAGCCGGGACATCTCGGGCTGCGAGCAGTACTTC. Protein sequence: CASSRDISGCEQYF.

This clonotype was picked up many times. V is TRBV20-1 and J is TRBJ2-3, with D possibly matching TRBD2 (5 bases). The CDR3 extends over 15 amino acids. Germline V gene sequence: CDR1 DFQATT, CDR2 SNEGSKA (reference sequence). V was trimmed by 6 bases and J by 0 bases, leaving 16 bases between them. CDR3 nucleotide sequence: TGCAGTGCCAACCGCGGGCAGTCTAGCACAGATACGCAGTATTTT. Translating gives CSANRGQSSTDTQYF.

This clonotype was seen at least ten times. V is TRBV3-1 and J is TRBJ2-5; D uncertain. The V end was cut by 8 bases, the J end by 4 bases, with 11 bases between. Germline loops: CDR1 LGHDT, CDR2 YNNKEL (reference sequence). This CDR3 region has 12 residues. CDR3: CASSPVGETQYF. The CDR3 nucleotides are TGTGCCAGCTCACCGGTGGGAGAGACCCAGTACTTC.

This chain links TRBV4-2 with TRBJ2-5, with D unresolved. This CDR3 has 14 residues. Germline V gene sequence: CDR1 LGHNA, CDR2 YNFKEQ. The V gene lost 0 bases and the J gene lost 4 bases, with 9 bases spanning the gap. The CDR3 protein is CASSQDLKGETQYF. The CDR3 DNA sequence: TGTGCCAGCAGCCAAGATCTCAAGGGAGAGACCCAGTACTTC.

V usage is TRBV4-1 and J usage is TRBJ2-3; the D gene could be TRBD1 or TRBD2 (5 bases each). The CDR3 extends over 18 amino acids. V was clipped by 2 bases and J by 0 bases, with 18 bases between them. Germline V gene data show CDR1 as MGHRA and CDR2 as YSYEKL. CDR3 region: CASSQNPGRTFSTDTQYF. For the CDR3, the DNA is TGCGCCAGCAGCCAAAATCCGGGACGGACCTTTAGCACAGATACGCAGTATTTT.

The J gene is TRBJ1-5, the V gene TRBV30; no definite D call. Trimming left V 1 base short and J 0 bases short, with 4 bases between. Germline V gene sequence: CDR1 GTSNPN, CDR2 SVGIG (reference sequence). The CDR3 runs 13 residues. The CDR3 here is CAWSASSNQPQHF. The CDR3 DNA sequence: TGTGCCTGGAGTGCAAGTAGCAATCAGCCCCAGCATTTT.

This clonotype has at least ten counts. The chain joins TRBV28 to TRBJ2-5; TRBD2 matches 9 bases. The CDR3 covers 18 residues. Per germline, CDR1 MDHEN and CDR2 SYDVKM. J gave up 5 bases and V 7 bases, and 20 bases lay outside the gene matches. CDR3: CASKLRTSVTLRDETQYF. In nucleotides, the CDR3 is TGTGCCAGCAAATTAAGGACTAGCGTAACCTTAAGGGACGAGACCCAGTACTTC.

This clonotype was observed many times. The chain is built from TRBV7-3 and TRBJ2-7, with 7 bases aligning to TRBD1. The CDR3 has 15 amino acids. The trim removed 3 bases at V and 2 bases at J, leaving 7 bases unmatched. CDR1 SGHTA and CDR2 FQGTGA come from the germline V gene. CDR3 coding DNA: TGTGCCAGCAGCTTTACAGGGGCCCCTGCCTACGAGCAGTACTTC. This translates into CASSFTGAPAYEQYF.